The table lists the clone carrying this T cell receptor beta chain with a count of one. Its antigen is unidentified. The data derive from a study of blood T cells in healthy people across ages. General study points: PBMC samples, being unsorted, prevented any conclusive comparison of naive and antigen-experienced cells. Long-lived donors carried more naive CD4+ cells and greater diversity than aged donors.

CDR1 is SGHDT and CDR2 is YYEEEE in the germline V gene. The V end was cut by 3 bases, the J end by 4 bases, with 13 bases between. This CDR3 has 14 residues. PCR was performed a second time for about 7 to 11 cycles using a sample-barcoded 5' primer and a J-beta primer mix. From each sample, at least 3 million paired-end reads containing CDR3 were obtained. Using its own MiXCR run on the 5' RACE reads, TCRdb lists one record per CDR3 protein. The sample consists of 700,000 to 1,000,000 distinct CDR3 sequences, around two fifths of them appearing once. They isolated at least 6 million PBMCs from each sample.

The specimen sequenced was blood. This chain connects TRBV5-6 to TRBJ1-2; D ambiguous. The source of this sequence is a man aged 60 to 75 in good health. The CDR3 spells CASSYVDGFYGYTF. The CDR3 DNA is TGTGCCAGCAGCTACGTAGACGGTTTCTATGGCTACACCTTC.